A selection of T cell receptor beta chains follows, all from one sample in a study of blood T cell repertoires in COVID-19. Clones were sequenced by immunoSEQ multiplex PCR, and TCRdb holds only the in-frame ones, with some missing. The table includes 84,000 or so clones, approximately 79% detected once. Sequencing used peripheral blood. The receptors derive from a man aged 65 to 79 with acute or convalescent COVID-19. Each CDR3 is given with its conserved first and last residue. The D gene is left open where the match is weak. Clone size is shown for a subset of rows, as once, few, many or a class of expanded clone.

d_call clone_size j_call v_call cdr3_aa cdr3_nt
- - TRBJ2-3 TRBV6-2/TRBV6-3 CASSYTFEGGTDTQYF TGTGCCAGCAGTTACACGTTCGAGGGGGGGACAGATACGCAGTATTTT
TRBD1 - TRBJ1-2 TRBV3-1/TRBV3-2 CASSHRTGEGGYTF TGTGCCAGCAGCCACAGGACAGGGGAGGGTGGCTACACCTTC
TRBD2 - TRBJ2-5 TRBV5-1 CASSTPGGGQETQYF TGCGCCAGCAGCACCCCGGGGGGGGGCCAAGAGACCCAGTACTTC
TRBD2 - TRBJ2-1 TRBV7-9 CASSLGTRSPLLDEQFF TGTGCCAGCAGCTTAGGGACTAGATCCCCCTTACTGGATGAGCAGTTCTTC
- - TRBJ2-7 TRBV12-3/TRBV12-4 CASSPNGDEQYF TGTGCCAGCAGCCCTAATGGAGACGAGCAGTACTTC
TRBD2 few TRBJ2-1 TRBV15 CATSSGGTSYNEQFF TGTGCCACCAGCAGCGGGGGGACCTCCTACAATGAGCAGTTCTTC
- - TRBJ1-6 TRBV28 CASINGGSPLHF TGTGCCAGCATCAACGGTGGTTCACCCCTCCACTTT
TRBD1 few TRBJ2-3 TRBV5-6 CASTVTGPTDTQYF TGTGCCAGCACCGTGACAGGGCCCACAGATACGCAGTATTTT
TRBD2 - TRBJ2-3 TRBV19 CATNPSRGLDGSTDTQYF TGTGCCACCAACCCCTCCCGGGGACTAGATGGTAGCACAGATACGCAGTATTTT
- - TRBJ1-6 TRBV6-6 CASSPGGVSPLHF TGTGCCAGCAGCCCTGGCGGGGTTTCACCCCTCCACTTT
TRBD1 - TRBJ1-1 TRBV6-2/TRBV6-3 CASSSGQFAAFF TGTGCCAGCAGCTCGGGACAGTTTGCTGCTTTCTTT
TRBD1 - TRBJ2-2 TRBV7-9 CASSFQGAGTGELFF TGTGCCAGCAGCTTTCAGGGGGCCGGCACCGGGGAGCTGTTTTTT
TRBD2 - TRBJ2-3 TRBV6-6 CASSYPGRGVDTQYF TGTGCCAGCAGTTACCCGGGACGGGGGGTTGATACGCAGTATTTT
TRBD1 - TRBJ2-3 TRBV15 CATSRQGAPTDTQYF TGTGCCACCAGCAGACAGGGGGCGCCCACGGATACGCAGTATTTT
TRBD1 few TRBJ1-2 TRBV2 CASNPPGTVHYGYTF TGTGCCAGCAACCCCCCCGGGACAGTACACTATGGCTACACCTTC
- - TRBJ2-3 TRBV4-1 CASSQDSKGFSTDTQYF TGCGCCAGCAGCCAAGACTCCAAGGGGTTCAGCACAGATACGCAGTATTTT
TRBD1 - TRBJ2-1 TRBV27 CASRLYGGQNYNEQFF TGTGCCAGCAGGCTCTATGGGGGACAGAACTACAATGAGCAGTTCTTC
- - TRBJ1-2 TRBV7-9 CASSLGWRRTGYGYTF TGTGCCAGCAGCTTAGGTTGGCGGCGCACGGGCTATGGCTACACCTTC
- few TRBJ2-2 TRBV4-1 CASSQEWETGELFF TGCGCCAGCAGCCAAGAATGGGAGACCGGGGAGCTGTTTTTT
- few TRBJ1-6 TRBV28 CASSFKGGLNSPLHF TGTGCCAGCAGTTTTAAGGGCGGGTTGAATTCACCCCTCCACTTT
TRBD1 - TRBJ1-4 TRBV7-9 CASRAPTGINEKLFF TGTGCCAGCAGGGCCCCGACAGGGATAAATGAAAAACTGTTTTTT
- few TRBJ1-6 TRBV6-6 CASRQDPNSPLHF TGTGCCAGCAGACAGGACCCGAATTCACCCCTCCACTTT
- - TRBJ1-1 TRBV7-9 CASSISAGTEAFF TGTGCCAGCAGCATCTCGGCGGGGACTGAAGCTTTCTTT
- - TRBJ1-5 TRBV18 CASSPMGAEQPQHF TGTGCCAGCTCACCAATGGGGGCAGAGCAGCCCCAGCATTTT
- - TRBJ2-5 TRBV13 CASSPLFEGGIETQYF TGTGCCAGCAGCCCGCTTTTTGAGGGTGGAATAGAGACCCAGTACTTC
- few TRBJ1-2 TRBV28 CASSSPGVGYTF TGTGCCAGCAGTTCCCCAGGGGTCGGCTACACCTTC
- - TRBJ2-2 TRBV6-5 CASSYAGGELFF TGTGCCAGCAGTTACGCCGGCGGGGAGCTGTTTTTT
- few TRBJ2-1 TRBV9 CASSVFSGTPYNEQFF TGTGCCAGCAGCGTATTCAGCGGCACCCCCTACAATGAGCAGTTCTTC
TRBD1 few TRBJ1-2 TRBV7-8 CASSRRDRDNGYTF TGTGCCAGCAGCAGACGGGACAGGGACAATGGCTACACCTTC
- few TRBJ1-5 TRBV18 CASSPGGMGQPQHF TGTGCCAGCTCACCGGGGGGGATGGGGCAGCCCCAGCATTTT
TRBD1 - TRBJ2-7 TRBV6-5 CASKGTGGMGEQYF TGTGCCAGCAAAGGGACAGGGGGCATGGGTGAGCAGTACTTC
- - TRBJ1-2 TRBV5-6 CASSPDRNYGYTF TGTGCCAGCAGCCCGGACAGAAACTATGGCTACACCTTC
TRBD2 - TRBJ2-1 TRBV5-1 CASSAGGSSYNEQFF TGCGCCAGCAGCGCGGGGGGTAGCTCCTACAATGAGCAGTTCTTC
TRBD1 - TRBJ1-2 TRBV7-9 CASSGDSYGYTF TGTGCCAGTTCCGGGGACAGCTATGGCTACACCTTC
- - TRBJ1-1 TRBV29-1 CSAVVGSRDTEAFF TGCAGCGCTGTCGTTGGGAGTAGGGACACTGAAGCTTTCTTT
- - TRBJ1-5 TRBV2 CATSTGSNQPQHF TGTGCCACCTCCACAGGGAGCAATCAGCCCCAGCATTTT
TRBD2 - TRBJ2-5 TRBV25-1 CASSEEGKAGGRETQYF TGTGCCAGCAGTGAAGAGGGGAAAGCGGGGGGCCGCGAGACCCAGTACTTC
- - TRBJ2-5 TRBV6-5 CASRTGVEETQYF TGTGCCAGCCGCACGGGGGTTGAGGAGACCCAGTACTTC
- - TRBJ2-1 TRBV28 CASSLGSYNEQFF TGTGCCAGCAGTTTAGGCAGCTACAATGAGCAGTTCTTC
TRBD2 - TRBJ2-1 TRBV5-1 CASSLYGTSGGNEQFF TGCGCCAGCAGCTTGTACGGGACTAGCGGGGGTAATGAGCAGTTCTTC
- once TRBJ2-1 TRBV11-2 CASSSLGTHEQFF TGTGCCAGCAGCTCCCTAGGTACCCATGAGCAGTTCTTC
- - TRBJ2-4 TRBV30 CAWSRSVLAKNIQYF TGTGCCTGGTCGCGTAGTGTCCTAGCCAAAAACATTCAGTACTTC
- - TRBJ2-7 TRBV12-3/TRBV12-4 CASSTGFEQYF TGTGCCAGCAGTACAGGTTTCGAGCAGTACTTC
TRBD2 once TRBJ2-1 TRBV5-6 CASSLALAGPYNEQFF TGTGCCAGCAGCTTGGCACTAGCGGGGCCGTACAATGAGCAGTTCTTC
TRBD1 once TRBJ1-6 TRBV6-5 CASRTPGQPNSPLHF TGTGCCAGCAGAACTCCGGGACAGCCTAATTCACCCCTCCACTTT
- once TRBJ2-2 TRBV2 CASSALQGTTGELFF TGTGCCAGCAGTGCCCTCCAGGGAACCACCGGGGAGCTGTTTTTT
- - TRBJ2-7 TRBV19 CASRRGPAGAYEQYF TGTGCCAGTAGAAGGGGGCCAGCGGGGGCCTACGAGCAGTACTTC
- - TRBJ2-3 TRBV19 CASRESKATDTQYF TGTGCCAGTCGGGAATCGAAGGCCACAGATACGCAGTATTTT
TRBD2 - TRBJ2-5 TRBV2 CASSAGLADRGYF TGTGCCAGCAGTGCGGGACTAGCGGACAGGGGGTACTTC
- - TRBJ1-5 TRBV6-2/TRBV6-3 CASSYRGAGVSNQPQHF TGTGCCAGCAGTTATCGGGGGGCTGGAGTTAGCAATCAGCCCCAGCATTTT